One and the same sample provided the 15 T cell receptor beta chains below, sequenced in a study of PD-L1 blockade in urothelial cancer. The time point: peripheral blood 6 weeks after treatment start. The assay was immunoSEQ multiplex PCR, and TCRdb's table has in-frame clones only and misses some. Of under 85,000 clones detected, under 95% appear once; the ten largest clones hold roughly 0.9%. Specimen: PBMCs, collected around atezolizumab (anti-PD-L1) treatment. The receptor set was obtained from a woman of 80 years or more with urothelial cancer.

The rearrangement uses TRBV6-1 and TRBJ1-1; possibly TRBD1 for D (6 bases). The CDR3 covers 13 residues. Germline loops: CDR1 MNHNS, CDR2 SASEGT. V was trimmed by 4 bases and J by 7 bases, leaving 13 bases between them. The CDR3 DNA reads as TGTGCCAGCAGTGCGGCAGGGGCAGGTGAAGCTTTCTTT. This codes for CASSAAGAGEAFF.

The chain uses TRBV10-1 and TRBJ2-7; 7 bases align to TRBD1. V lost 1 base, J lost 3 bases, and 3 bases stayed unmatched. From germline, CDR1 is WNHNN and CDR2 SYGVQD (reference sequence). This CDR3 is 14 amino acids long. CDR3 DNA sequence: TGCGCCAGCAGTGAGTTGGACAGGTTCTACGAGCAGTACTTC. It codes for CASSELDRFYEQYF.

The chain joins TRBV5-1 to TRBJ1-1; no reliable D call. V was shortened by 1 base and J by 0 bases, with 4 bases between the two germline ends. This CDR3 has 13 residues. The V gene's germline CDR1 is SGHRS and CDR2 YFSETQ. The CDR3 spells CASSLTVNTEAFF. The CDR3 DNA sequence: TGCGCCAGCAGCTTGACAGTGAACACTGAAGCTTTCTTT.

The chain links TRBV25-1 to TRBJ1-6; 9 nucleotides match TRBD1. The germline V gene encodes CDR1 MGHDK and CDR2 SYGVNS. Trimming at V came to 0 bases and at J to 9 bases, leaving 6 bases not matched to a gene. This CDR3 is 16 amino acids long. This CDR3 is CASSEYGGQGISPLHF. CDR3 DNA: TGTGCCAGCAGTGAATATGGGGGACAGGGAATTTCACCCCTCCACTTT. Drawing the rest from reference TRBV25-1 and TRBJ1-6, the complete variable domain is EADIYQTPRYLVIGTGKKITLECSQTMGHDKMYWYQQDPGMELHLIHYSYGVNSTEKGDLSSESTVSRIRTEHFPLTLESARPSHTSQYLCASSEYGGQGISPLHFGNGTRLTVT.

This chain links TRBV7-9 with TRBJ1-5; D is possibly TRBD1 (5 bases). CDR1 is SEHNR and CDR2 is FQNEAQ in the germline V gene (reference sequence). CDR3 length: 12 amino acids. V was clipped by 2 bases and J by 10 bases, with 9 bases between them. Here the CDR3 reads CASSLNRLPQHF. In DNA form, the CDR3 reads TGTGCCAGCAGCTTAAACAGGTTACCCCAGCATTTT.

The chain employs TRBV5-1 and TRBJ2-7; D possibly corresponds to TRBD2 (6 bases). Looked up from germline, CDR1 is SGHRS and CDR2 is YFSETQ. Trimming left V 5 bases short and J 2 bases short, with 14 bases between. The CDR3 loop spans 14 amino acids. CDR3 sequence (DNA): TGCGCCAGCAGTTCGGGGGAGATCCCCTACGAGCAGTACTTC. This gives the protein CASSSGEIPYEQYF.

This rearrangement joins TRBV5-4 to TRBJ2-4, with D perhaps TRBD1 (5 bases). The CDR3 is 15 residues long. The germline V gene has CDR1 SGHNT and CDR2 YYREEE (reference sequence). Trimming took 0 bases from V and 8 from J, leaving 15 bases between them. The CDR3 loop is CASSLGGRVGYIQYF. The CDR3 bases are TGTGCCAGCAGCTTGGGGGGCAGGGTGGGATACATTCAGTACTTC.

The rearrangement links TRBV7-9 to TRBJ1-2, with 11 bases that match TRBD1. V trimming: 3 bases; J trimming: 7 bases; junction bases outside the gene matches: 4. CDR1 and CDR2 (germline): SEHNR, FQNEAQ (reference sequence). The CDR3 has 14 amino acids. The CDR3: CASSLDRGQSGYTF. The CDR3 nucleotides are TGTGCCAGCAGCTTGGACAGGGGGCAGTCTGGCTACACCTTC. The entire variable domain, with the rest obtained from reference TRBV7-9 and TRBJ1-2, is as follows: DTGVSQNPRHKITKRGQNVTFRCDPISEHNRLYWYRQTLGQGPEFLTYFQNEAQLEKSRLLSDRFSAERPKGSFSTLEIQRTEQGDSAMYLCASSLDRGQSGYTFGSGTRLTVV.

The chain is built from TRBV5-1 and TRBJ2-7, with 7 bases that match TRBD2. V trimming: 1 base; J trimming: 1 base; junction bases outside the gene matches: 11. In germline, CDR1 is SGHRS, CDR2 YFSETQ. The CDR3 loop spans 17 amino acids. The DNA of the CDR3 is TGCGCCAGCAGCTTGTTGTCGGGAGGTAGTGAGTCCTACGAGCAGTACTTC. This codes for CASSLLSGGSESYEQYF.

V is TRBV5-4 and J is TRBJ2-1, with TRBD2 matching over 11 bases. The CDR3 is 13 amino acids. Germline-derived CDR1 and CDR2 are SGHNT and YYREEE (reference sequence). V lost 8 bases to trimming and J lost 6 bases; unmatched junction nucleotides: 4. In DNA, the CDR3 is TGTGCCAGTACTAGCGGGAGCGGCAATGAGCAGTTCTTC. Translated, it gives CASTSGSGNEQFF.

The rearrangement links TRBV7-9 to TRBJ2-7; 7 nucleotides agree with TRBD2. Germline V gives CDR1 SEHNR, CDR2 FQNEAQ (reference sequence). With 5 bases clipped from V and 4 bases from J, the junction kept 8 bases outside the gene matches. The CDR3 covers 14 residues. CDR3 in DNA: TGTGCCAGCAGCCGTGGGGGGGGGAGTTACGAGCAGTACTTC. This sequence encodes CASSRGGGSYEQYF.

This sequence joins TRBV19 and TRBJ2-3; the match to TRBD1 covers 10 bases. Germline CDR1 and CDR2: LNHDA and SQIVND (reference sequence). V gave up 4 bases and J gave up 6 bases; unmatched junction bases: 7. CDR3 size: 15 residues. The CDR3 nucleotides are TGTGCCAGTAGTACCCGGGACAGGGGTAAGGATACGCAGTATTTT. Its translation: CASSTRDRGKDTQYF.

V is TRBV6-1 and J is TRBJ1-5; 9 nucleotides match TRBD1. The CDR3 sequence is 15 residues long. V lost 2 bases, J lost 5 bases, and 4 bases stayed unmatched. Germline CDR1 and CDR2: MNHNS and SASEGT. The CDR3, as DNA: TGTGCCAGCAGTGAAACAGGGGGCGAGGATCAGCCCCAGCATTTT. This translates into CASSETGGEDQPQHF.

This clone was picked up one time. The chain is built from TRBV5-4 and TRBJ1-1, with D possibly being TRBD1 (6 bases). Germline-derived CDR1 and CDR2 are SGHNT and YYREEE (reference sequence). Deletions cut 0 bases from V and 6 bases from J, with 9 bases between. CDR3 length: 13 amino acids. The DNA for the CDR3 is TGTGCCAGCAGCTTGGGCAGGGGCTCTGAAGCTTTCTTT. As protein: CASSLGRGSEAFF.

The chain employs TRBV28 and TRBJ2-2; D is ambiguous. V gave up 3 bases and J gave up 1 base, with 9 bases separating them. Per the germline V gene, CDR1 is MDHEN and CDR2 is SYDVKM. The CDR3 runs to 15 residues. Here the CDR3 reads CASSFGSQNTGELFF. The CDR3 DNA is TGTGCCAGCAGTTTTGGCAGTCAGAACACCGGGGAGCTGTTTTTT.